These T cell receptor beta chains were read from a single sample in a study of blood T cell repertoires in COVID-19. Repertoires were generated with immunoSEQ multiplex PCR, while TCRdb's copy carries only in-frame clones and drops some. Among about 59,000 clones listed, 80% were seen once. The sequenced sample consisted of peripheral blood. The receptors here all came from a man aged 55 to 69 with acute or convalescent COVID-19. Both conserved end residues are part of each CDR3. D genes are given only for firm matches. Where a row states a size, it is once, few, many or the class of an expanded clone; other rows omit it.

clone size	J gene	D gene	V gene	CDR3 protein	CDR3 DNA
-	TRBJ2-2	-	TRBV30	CAWSVSRITGELFF	TGTGCCTGGAGTGTCTCTAGGATCACCGGGGAGCTGTTTTTT
-	TRBJ1-2	-	TRBV4-2	CASSQDGGGANYGYTF	TGTGCCAGCAGCCAAGATGGAGGAGGAGCTAACTATGGCTACACCTTC
-	TRBJ2-3	-	TRBV3-1/TRBV3-2	CASSQPTGQADTQYF	TGTGCCAGCAGCCAGCCTACAGGGCAAGCAGATACGCAGTATTTT
-	TRBJ2-5	-	TRBV7-9	CASSPVGRGGQETQYF	TGTGCCAGCAGCCCAGTTGGCAGGGGAGGGCAAGAGACCCAGTACTTC
-	TRBJ1-5	-	TRBV5-1	CASSLGAGGNQPQHF	TGCGCCAGCAGCTTGGGAGCAGGGGGCAATCAGCCCCAGCATTTT
-	TRBJ2-5	TRBD2	TRBV7-2	CASSPLRTSGETQYF	TGTGCCAGCAGCCCGTTAAGGACTAGTGGGGAGACCCAGTACTTC
once	TRBJ1-1	-	TRBV5-1	CASRYGGVNTEAFF	TGCGCCAGCCGTTATGGCGGGGTTAACACTGAAGCTTTCTTT
-	TRBJ1-2	-	TRBV15	CATSRGDGNYGYTF	TGTGCCACCAGCAGAGGAGACGGGAACTATGGCTACACCTTC
once	TRBJ2-2	-	TRBV5-1	CASGGGLSPNTGELFF	TGCGCCAGCGGTGGCGGGTTATCCCCGAACACCGGGGAGCTGTTTTTT
-	TRBJ2-6	-	TRBV2	CASSDGGAGANVLTF	TGTGCCAGCAGTGATGGCGGGGCTGGGGCCAACGTCCTGACTTTC
once	TRBJ1-3	-	TRBV27	CASRQGEDSGNTIYF	TGTGCCAGCAGACAGGGAGAGGATTCTGGAAACACCATATATTTT
-	TRBJ2-7	-	TRBV30	CAWSSQSYEQYF	TGTGCCTGGAGTAGTCAGTCCTACGAGCAGTACTTC
-	TRBJ2-3	-	TRBV14	CASSAGGDTQYF	TGTGCCAGCAGTGCAGGGGGGGATACGCAGTATTTT
-	TRBJ2-2	-	TRBV6-4	CASSESEHTNTGELFF	TGTGCCAGCAGTGAATCGGAGCATACGAACACCGGGGAGCTGTTTTTT
-	TRBJ2-4	TRBD1	TRBV5-4	CASSLLGDRIAKNIQYF	TGTGCCAGCAGCTTATTAGGGGACAGAATAGCCAAAAACATTCAGTACTTC
once	TRBJ2-6	-	TRBV3-1/TRBV3-2	CASSPSRRSGANVLTF	TGTGCCAGCAGCCCCTCCCGGAGGTCTGGGGCCAACGTCCTGACTTTC
-	TRBJ1-1	TRBD1	TRBV7-9	CASSFQGTGGAFF	TGTGCCAGCAGCTTTCAGGGGACAGGAGGAGCTTTCTTT
-	TRBJ2-4	TRBD2	TRBV6-4	CASSDSPSGKNIQYF	TGTGCCAGCAGTGACTCGCCTAGCGGGAAAAACATTCAGTACTTC
-	TRBJ1-1	-	TRBV9	CASSARGTTEAFF	TGTGCCAGCAGCGCTCGAGGAACCACTGAAGCTTTCTTT
-	TRBJ2-3	-	TRBV29-1	CSAGKPRGDTQYF	TGCAGCGCCGGCAAACCACGGGGAGATACGCAGTATTTT
-	TRBJ2-3	TRBD2	TRBV30	CAWSRLAGDGDTQYF	TGTGCCTGGAGCCGACTAGCGGGGGATGGAGATACGCAGTATTTT
-	TRBJ2-7	-	TRBV6-5	CASSFEPRYPQYF	TGTGCCAGCAGTTTCGAGCCAAGATACCCGCAGTACTTC
few	TRBJ1-6	-	TRBV2	CASSEAGQAYSPLHF	TGTGCCAGCAGTGAAGCGGGGCAGGCATATTCACCCCTCCACTTT
-	TRBJ2-1	-	TRBV30	CAWSVLGAGEQFF	TGTGCCTGGAGTGTACTTGGGGCCGGTGAGCAGTTCTTC
once	TRBJ2-1	TRBD1	TRBV6-1	CASSELGQGYLYNEQFF	TGTGCCAGCAGTGAACTGGGACAGGGGTATCTTTACAATGAGCAGTTCTTC